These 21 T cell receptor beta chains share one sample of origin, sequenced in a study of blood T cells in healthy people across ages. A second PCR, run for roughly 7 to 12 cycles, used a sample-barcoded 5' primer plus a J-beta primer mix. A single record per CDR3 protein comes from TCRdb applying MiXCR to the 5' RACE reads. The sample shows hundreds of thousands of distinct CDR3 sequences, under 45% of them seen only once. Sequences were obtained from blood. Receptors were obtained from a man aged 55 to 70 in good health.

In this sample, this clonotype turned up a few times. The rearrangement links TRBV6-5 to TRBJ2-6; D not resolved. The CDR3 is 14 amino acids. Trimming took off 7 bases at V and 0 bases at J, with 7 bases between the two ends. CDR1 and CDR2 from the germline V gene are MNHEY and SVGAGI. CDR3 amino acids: CASTDNSGANVLTF. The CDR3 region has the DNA TGTGCCAGCACCGATAACTCTGGGGCCAACGTCCTGACTTTC.

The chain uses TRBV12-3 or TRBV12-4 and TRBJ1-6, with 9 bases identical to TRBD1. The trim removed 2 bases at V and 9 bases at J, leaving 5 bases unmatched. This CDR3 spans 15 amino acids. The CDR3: CASSLRRDRVSPLHF. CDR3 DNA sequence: TGTGCCAGCAGTTTACGACGGGACAGGGTTTCACCCCTCCACTTT.

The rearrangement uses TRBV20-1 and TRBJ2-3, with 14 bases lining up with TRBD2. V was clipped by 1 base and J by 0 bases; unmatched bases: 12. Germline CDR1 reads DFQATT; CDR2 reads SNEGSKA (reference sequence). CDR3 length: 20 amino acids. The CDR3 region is CSARGPRGLAGGTSTDTQYF. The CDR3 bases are TGCAGTGCTAGAGGACCCCGTGGACTAGCGGGGGGTACTAGCACAGATACGCAGTATTTT.

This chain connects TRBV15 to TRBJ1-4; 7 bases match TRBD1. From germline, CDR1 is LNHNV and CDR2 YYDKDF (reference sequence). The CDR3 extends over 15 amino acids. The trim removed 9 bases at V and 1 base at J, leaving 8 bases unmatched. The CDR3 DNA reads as TGTGCCACTCACAGGGGAGAGGGAACTAATGAAAAACTGTTTTTT. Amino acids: CATHRGEGTNEKLFF.

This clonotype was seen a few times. The CDR3 loop is CASSPGRQGARLGYTF. CDR3 coding DNA: TGTGCCAGCAGCCCCGGTAGACAGGGGGCAAGGCTGGGCTACACCTTC. V usage is TRBV7-9 and J usage is TRBJ1-2, with 10 bases fitting TRBD1. V was pared by 5 bases and J by 8 bases, with 14 bases of the junction left unmatched. Germline V lookup: CDR1 SEHNR, CDR2 FQNEAQ (reference sequence). The CDR3 extends over 16 amino acids. Full variable domain (outside the CDR3, taken from reference TRBV7-9 and TRBJ1-2): DTGVSQNPRHKITKRGQNVTFRCDPISEHNRLYWYRQTLGQGPEFLTYFQNEAQLEKSRLLSDRFSAERPKGSFSTLEIQRTEQGDSAMYLCASSPGRQGARLGYTFGSGTRLTVV.

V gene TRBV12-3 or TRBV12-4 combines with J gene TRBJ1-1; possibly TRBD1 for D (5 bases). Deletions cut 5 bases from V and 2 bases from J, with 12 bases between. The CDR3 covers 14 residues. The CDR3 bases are TGTGCCAGCAGTGACCAGGGAATTAACACTGAAGCTTTCTTT. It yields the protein CASSDQGINTEAFF.

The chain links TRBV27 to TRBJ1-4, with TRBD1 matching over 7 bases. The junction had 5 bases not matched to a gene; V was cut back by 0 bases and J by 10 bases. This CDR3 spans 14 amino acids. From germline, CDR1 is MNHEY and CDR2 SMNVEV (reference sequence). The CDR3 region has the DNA TGTGCCAGCAGTTTATCCACAGGGGACCTAAAACTGTTTTTT. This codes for CASSLSTGDLKLFF.

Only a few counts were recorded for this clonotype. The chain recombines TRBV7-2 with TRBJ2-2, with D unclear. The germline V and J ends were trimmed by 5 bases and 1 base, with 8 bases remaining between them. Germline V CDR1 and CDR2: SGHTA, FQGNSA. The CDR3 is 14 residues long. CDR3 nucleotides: TGTGCCAGCAGCCTAAGGTGGAACACCGGGGAGCTGTTTTTT. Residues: CASSLRWNTGELFF.

The CDR3 nucleotides read TGTGCCAGCAGCCAAGAGCGGGGGGCCAGTCGAGAGACCCAGTACTTC. This encodes CASSQERGASRETQYF. The chain couples TRBV3-1 to TRBJ2-5; the match to TRBD2 covers 8 bases. The V and J ends lost 0 bases and 4 bases, in that order; junction bases with no gene match: 7. The CDR3 covers 16 residues. Per germline, CDR1 LGHDT and CDR2 YNNKEL (reference sequence).

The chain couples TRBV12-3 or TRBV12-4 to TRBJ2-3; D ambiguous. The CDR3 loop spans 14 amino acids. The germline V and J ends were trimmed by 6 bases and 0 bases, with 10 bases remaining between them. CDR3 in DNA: TGTGCCAGCAGAGGCAGAGCAAGCACAGATACGCAGTATTTT. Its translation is CASRGRASTDTQYF.

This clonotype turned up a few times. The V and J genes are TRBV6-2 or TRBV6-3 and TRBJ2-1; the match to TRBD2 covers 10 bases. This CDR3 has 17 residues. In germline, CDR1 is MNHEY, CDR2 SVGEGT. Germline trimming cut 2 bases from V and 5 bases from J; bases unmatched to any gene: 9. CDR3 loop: CASSYRVAGGSDNEQFF. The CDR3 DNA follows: TGTGCCAGCAGTTACCGGGTAGCGGGGGGTTCCGACAATGAGCAGTTCTTC.

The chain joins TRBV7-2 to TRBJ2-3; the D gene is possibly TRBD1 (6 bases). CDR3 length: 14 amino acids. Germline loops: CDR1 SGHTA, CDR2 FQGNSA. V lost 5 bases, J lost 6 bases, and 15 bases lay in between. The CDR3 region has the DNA TGTGCCAGCAGCCCGATGACCCAGGGGGATACGCAGTATTTT. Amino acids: CASSPMTQGDTQYF.

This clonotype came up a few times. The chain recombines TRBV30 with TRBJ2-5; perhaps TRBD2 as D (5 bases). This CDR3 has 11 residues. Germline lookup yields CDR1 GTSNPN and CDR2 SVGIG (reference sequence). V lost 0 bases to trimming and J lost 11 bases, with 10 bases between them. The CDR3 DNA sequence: TGTGCCTGGAGTGTACTAGGAGAGCAGTACTTC. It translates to CAWSVLGEQYF. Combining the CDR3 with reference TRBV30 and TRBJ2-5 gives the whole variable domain SQTIHQWPATLVQPVGSPLSLECTVEGTSNPNLYWYRQAAGRGLQLLFYSVGIGQISSEVPQNLSASRPQDRQFILSSKKLLLSDSGFYLCAWSVLGEQYFGPGTRLLVL.

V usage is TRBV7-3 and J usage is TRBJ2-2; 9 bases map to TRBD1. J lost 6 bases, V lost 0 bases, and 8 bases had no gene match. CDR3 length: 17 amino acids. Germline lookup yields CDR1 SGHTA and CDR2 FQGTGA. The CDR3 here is CASSLTRDRGVAGELFF. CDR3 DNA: TGTGCCAGCAGCTTAACGCGCGACAGGGGGGTCGCCGGGGAGCTGTTTTTT.

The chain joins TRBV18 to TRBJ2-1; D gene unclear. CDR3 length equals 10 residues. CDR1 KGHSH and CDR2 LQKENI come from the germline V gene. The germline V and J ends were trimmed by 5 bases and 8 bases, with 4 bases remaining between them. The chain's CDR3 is CASSTDEQFF. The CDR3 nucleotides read TGTGCCAGCTCAACGGATGAGCAGTTCTTC.

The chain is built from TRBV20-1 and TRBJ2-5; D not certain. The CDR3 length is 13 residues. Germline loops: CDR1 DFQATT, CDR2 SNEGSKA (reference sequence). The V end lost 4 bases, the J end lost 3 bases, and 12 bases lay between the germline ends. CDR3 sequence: CSATGSFKETQYF. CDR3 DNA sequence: TGCAGTGCTACTGGGTCCTTTAAAGAGACCCAGTACTTC.

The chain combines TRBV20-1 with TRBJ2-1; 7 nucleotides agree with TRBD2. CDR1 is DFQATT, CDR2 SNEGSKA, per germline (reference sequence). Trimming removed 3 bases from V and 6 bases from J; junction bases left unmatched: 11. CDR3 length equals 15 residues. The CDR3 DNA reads TGCAGTGCTAGCGACCCGGGAGGTGCGGGCAATGAGCAGTTCTTC. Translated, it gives CSASDPGGAGNEQFF.

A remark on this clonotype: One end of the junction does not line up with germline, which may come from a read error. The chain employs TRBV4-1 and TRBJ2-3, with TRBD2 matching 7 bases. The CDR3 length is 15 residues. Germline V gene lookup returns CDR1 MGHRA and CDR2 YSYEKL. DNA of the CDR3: TGCGCCGGCAGCCAACGGGGGGACGGTCCAGATACGCAGTATTTT. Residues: CAGSQRGDGPDTQYF.

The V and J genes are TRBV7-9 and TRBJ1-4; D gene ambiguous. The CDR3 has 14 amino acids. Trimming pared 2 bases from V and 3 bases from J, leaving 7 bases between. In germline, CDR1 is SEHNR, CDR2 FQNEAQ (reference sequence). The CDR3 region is CASSLTQSNEKLFF. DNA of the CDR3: TGTGCCAGCAGCTTAACGCAATCTAATGAAAAACTGTTTTTT.

The CDR3 DNA sequence: TGTGCCAGCAGCTTGCAGACTAACTCCTACGAGCAGTACTTC. Its protein is CASSLQTNSYEQYF. The chain uses TRBV7-6 and TRBJ2-7; perhaps TRBD2 as D (5 bases). V lost 3 bases and J lost 0, with 9 bases in between. The germline CDR1 and CDR2 sequences are SGHVS and FNYEAQ. The CDR3 has 14 amino acids.

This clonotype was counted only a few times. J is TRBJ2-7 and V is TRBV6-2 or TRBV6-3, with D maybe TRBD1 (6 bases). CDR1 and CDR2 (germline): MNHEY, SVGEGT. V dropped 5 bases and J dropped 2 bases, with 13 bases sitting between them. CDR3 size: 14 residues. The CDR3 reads CASSRRQATYEQYF. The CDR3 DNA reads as TGTGCCAGCAGTCGAAGACAGGCCACCTACGAGCAGTACTTC.